The 30 T cell receptor beta chains given below trace back to one sample, sequenced in a study of cytomegalovirus exposure and HLA in healthy donors (dated by TCRdb to the late 2010s). Receptor amplification or capture employed the immunoSEQ multiplex PCR assay. A mixture of 60 forward primers for TCR Vbeta segments and 13 reverse primers for TCR Jbeta segments was used in the multiplex PCR. Not all clones reach the TCRdb copy of this immuneACCESS table, which keeps in-frame sequences only. Checked studies attribute under half of the gap to unresolved V genes and leave the rest unexplained. Present in this sample are 150,000 to 200,000 clones, 75% to 90% of which were seen just once. In total, the top ten clones hold about 4% of the sample. What was sequenced was PBMCs. These receptors were collected from a man aged 50-59 years in good health and CMV-seropositive.

The rearrangement joins TRBV19 to TRBJ2-3, with 13 bases matching TRBD2. With 4 bases clipped from V and 3 bases from J, the junction kept 4 bases outside the gene matches. This CDR3 comprises 16 residues. Germline CDR1 and CDR2: LNHDA and SQIVND (reference sequence). This CDR3 reads CASSTRTSGSTDTQYF. The CDR3 region has the DNA TGTGCCAGTAGTACCCGGACTAGCGGGAGTACAGATACGCAGTATTTT.

The CDR3 region is CASSLSFNYGYTF. The DNA of the CDR3 is TGTGCCAGCAGTTTATCGTTCAACTATGGCTACACCTTC. V usage is TRBV28 and J usage is TRBJ1-2; D unclear. The CDR3 is 13 amino acids. V dropped 1 base and J dropped 2 bases, with 5 bases sitting between them. Germline V lookup: CDR1 MDHEN, CDR2 SYDVKM.

The chain recombines TRBV7-9 with TRBJ2-1, with D possibly being TRBD2 (6 bases). Germline V gene sequence: CDR1 SEHNR, CDR2 FQNEAQ (reference sequence). This CDR3 is built from 16 residues. Trimming cost V 5 bases and J 2 bases, with 16 bases left between them. The CDR3: CASSPYGGETYNEQFF. CDR3 sequence (DNA): TGTGCCAGCAGCCCCTACGGCGGGGAAACCTACAATGAGCAGTTCTTC.

V is TRBV27 and J is TRBJ1-4; 9 bases map to TRBD1. Trimming cost V 3 bases and J 4 bases; bases outside gene matches: 12. Per germline, CDR1 MNHEY and CDR2 SMNVEV (reference sequence). This CDR3 contains 18 residues. CDR3 DNA: TGTGCCAGCAGTTTCCTCGTCCCGGGACAGGGTCATAATGAAAAACTGTTTTTT. Its translation is CASSFLVPGQGHNEKLFF.

The rearrangement uses TRBV7-9 and TRBJ1-2; D might be TRBD1 (5 bases). Trimming took off 4 bases at V and 5 bases at J, with 17 bases between the two ends. CDR1 is SEHNR, CDR2 FQNEAQ, per germline (reference sequence). This CDR3 has 15 amino acids. The CDR3 DNA reads as TGTGCCAGCAGCTCCGTTGACCCCCAGGGATATGGCTACACCTTC. Translated: CASSSVDPQGYGYTF.

V gene TRBV11-2 combines with J gene TRBJ2-2, with D unclear. The CDR3 totals 14 residues. Trimming took 1 base from V and 0 from J, leaving 3 bases between them. Germline loops: CDR1 SGHAT, CDR2 FQNNGV. The CDR3 loop is CASSLVANTGELFF. CDR3 coding DNA: TGTGCCAGCAGCTTAGTAGCGAACACCGGGGAGCTGTTTTTT.

This chain joins TRBV5-4 and TRBJ2-5; 9 positions match TRBD2. The germline V gene encodes CDR1 SGHNT and CDR2 YYREEE (reference sequence). V lost 3 bases and J lost 1; bases outside the gene matches: 7. This CDR3 is built from 16 residues. DNA for the CDR3: TGTGCCAGCAGCTCCCGGGTAGCGGGGGCCCAAGAGACCCAGTACTTC. Its protein is CASSSRVAGAQETQYF. The full variable domain, with the rest looked up from reference TRBV5-4 and TRBJ2-5, is ETGVTQSPTHLIKTRGQQVTLRCSSQSGHNTVSWYQQALGQGPQFIFQYYREEENGRGNFPPRFSGLQFPNYSSELNVNALELDDSALYLCASSSRVAGAQETQYFGPGTRLLVL.

This clone showed up just a few times. This rearrangement joins TRBV5-4 to TRBJ1-2, with a tentative D call TRBD1 (6 bases). This CDR3 contains 14 residues. Germline values: CDR1 SGHNT, CDR2 YYREEE (reference sequence). V was clipped by 4 bases and J by 8 bases, with 18 bases between them. As DNA, the CDR3 is TGTGCCAGCAGCAGCAACAGGGAGGGAGGAGGCTACACCTTC. Translated: CASSSNREGGGYTF. Using reference TRBV5-4 and TRBJ1-2 for the parts outside the CDR3, the full variable domain is ETGVTQSPTHLIKTRGQQVTLRCSSQSGHNTVSWYQQALGQGPQFIFQYYREEENGRGNFPPRFSGLQFPNYSSELNVNALELDDSALYLCASSSNREGGGYTFGSGTRLTVV.

V gene TRBV5-6 combines with J gene TRBJ1-6; D remains unclear. Germline values: CDR1 SGHDT, CDR2 YYEEEE. CDR3 length equals 16 residues. V lost 2 bases to trimming and J lost 4 bases, with 13 bases between them. CDR3 DNA sequence: TGTGCCAGCAGCTTCCTTGGCGCGGGGTATAATTCACCCCTCCACTTT. The encoded protein is CASSFLGAGYNSPLHF.

The chain carries TRBV28 and TRBJ1-2; 10 nucleotides line up with TRBD1. This CDR3 has 15 amino acids. Trimming cost V 6 bases and J 4 bases; bases outside gene matches: 8. Germline V CDR1 and CDR2: MDHEN, SYDVKM. The CDR3 DNA reads TGTGCCAGCAGCTTGGGGACAGGGGAAGCCTATGGCTACACCTTC. It yields the protein CASSLGTGEAYGYTF.

CDR3 sequence (DNA): TGTGCCAGCAGTTTTGGTAGCGGTTCCTACAATGAGCAGTTCTTC. Residues: CASSFGSGSYNEQFF. The chain links TRBV27 to TRBJ2-1; the D gene is possibly TRBD2 (6 bases). The V gene lost 3 bases and the J gene lost 1 base, with 10 bases spanning the gap. From germline, CDR1 is MNHEY and CDR2 SMNVEV (reference sequence). This CDR3 spans 15 amino acids.

The J gene is TRBJ2-1, the V gene TRBV7-9; 9 bases agree with TRBD2. Germline V gives CDR1 SEHNR, CDR2 FQNEAQ (reference sequence). Germline trimming cut 7 bases from V and 4 bases from J; bases unmatched to any gene: 17. There are 18 residues in the CDR3. The CDR3 nucleotides are TGTGCCAGCATCCAACCACGACTTCCGGGACTAGCTTACAATGAGCAGTTCTTC. Translated: CASIQPRLPGLAYNEQFF. Complete variable domain (other parts from reference TRBV7-9 and TRBJ2-1): DTGVSQNPRHKITKRGQNVTFRCDPISEHNRLYWYRQTLGQGPEFLTYFQNEAQLEKSRLLSDRFSAERPKGSFSTLEIQRTEQGDSAMYLCASIQPRLPGLAYNEQFFGPGTRLTVL.

A few counts support this clone. V usage is TRBV19 and J usage is TRBJ1-6; D is unresolved. Trimming took 0 bases from V and 9 from J, leaving 12 bases between them. CDR3 size: 15 residues. Germline-derived CDR1 and CDR2 are LNHDA and SQIVND (reference sequence). The CDR3 nucleotides read TGTGCCAGTAGTATAGATCGGGGTCGGGTTTCACCCCTCCACTTT. This sequence encodes CASSIDRGRVSPLHF.

V usage is TRBV5-6 and J usage is TRBJ2-5; 9 nucleotides match TRBD2. Trimming at V came to 6 bases and at J to 4 bases, leaving 7 bases not matched to a gene. This CDR3 is 14 amino acids long. Germline V gene sequence: CDR1 SGHDT, CDR2 YYEEEE. The CDR3 sequence: CASNGAGGRETQYF. CDR3 DNA: TGTGCCAGCAACGGAGCGGGAGGTCGAGAGACCCAGTACTTC.

This clone was detected once. V is TRBV9 and J is TRBJ2-1; D perhaps matches TRBD2 (6 bases). CDR1 is SGDLS, CDR2 YYNGEE, per germline. This CDR3 is 15 amino acids long. Trimming stripped 1 base from V and 5 bases from J, with 13 bases between. The CDR3 DNA reads as TGTGCCAGCAGCGTACGAACGGGAGCCCACAATGAGCAGTTCTTC. Encoded protein: CASSVRTGAHNEQFF.

This rearrangement joins TRBV10-1 to TRBJ2-7, with TRBD1 matching 7 bases. V lost 3 bases, J lost 4 bases, and 6 bases stayed unmatched. Per germline, CDR1 WNHNN and CDR2 SYGVQD (reference sequence). The CDR3 length is 14 residues. The CDR3 region has the DNA TGCGCCAGCAGTGAAGGGACAGTGGGATACGAGCAGTACTTC. This sequence encodes CASSEGTVGYEQYF.

This clone was counted a single time. The chain has TRBV28 and TRBJ1-1, with 8 bases identical to TRBD1. CDR1 is MDHEN and CDR2 is SYDVKM in the germline V gene. Losses at the gene ends were 4 bases for V and 11 bases for J; bases not matched to a gene: 6. This CDR3 comprises 12 residues. In DNA, the CDR3 is TGTGCCAGCAGTTCAGGACAGGGCGGGGCTTTCTTT. Its protein product is CASSSGQGGAFF.

This sequence joins TRBV6-1 and TRBJ1-1; D is perhaps TRBD1 (5 bases). Germline CDR1 reads MNHNS; CDR2 reads SASEGT. CDR3 length equals 13 residues. V was trimmed by 7 bases and J by 1 base, leaving 10 bases between them. CDR3 coding DNA: TGTGCCAGCATGTGGGGCGGGAACACTGAAGCTTTCTTT. The encoded protein is CASMWGGNTEAFF.

The chain links TRBV28 to TRBJ1-3, with a possible D match to TRBD1 (5 bases). V lost 3 bases, J lost 3 bases, and 18 bases lay in between. CDR1 is MDHEN and CDR2 is SYDVKM in the germline V gene. The CDR3 covers 17 residues. DNA of the CDR3: TGTGCCAGCAGTTTGGACCCAGGGTCGGAAGGTGGAAACACCATATATTTT. Translating gives CASSLDPGSEGGNTIYF.

The gene calls are TRBV19 and TRBJ1-5, with 7 bases identical to TRBD1. Losses at the gene ends were 4 bases for V and 4 bases for J; bases not matched to a gene: 4. The CDR3 covers 14 residues. Per germline, CDR1 LNHDA and CDR2 SQIVND (reference sequence). The CDR3: CASSKDRWNQPQHF. The CDR3 DNA reads as TGTGCCAGTAGTAAGGACAGGTGGAATCAGCCCCAGCATTTT.

The chain employs TRBV7-6 and TRBJ1-1, with D tentatively TRBD1 (5 bases). Germline values: CDR1 SGHVS, CDR2 FNYEAQ. V was shortened by 4 bases and J by 3 bases, with 12 bases between the two germline ends. The CDR3 runs 14 residues. The CDR3 DNA reads TGTGCCAGCAGCTCAATGGGAGGGGACACTGAAGCTTTCTTT. Its translation is CASSSMGGDTEAFF.

The V and J genes are TRBV4-3 and TRBJ1-2, with D perhaps TRBD1 (5 bases). This CDR3 has 16 residues. Germline CDR1 reads LGHNA; CDR2 reads YSLEER. V lost 1 base and J 4 bases, leaving 16 bases between the germline ends. The CDR3: CASSQVLQDKRYGYTF. The CDR3, as DNA: TGCGCCAGCAGCCAAGTCCTTCAGGACAAACGCTATGGCTACACCTTC.

There are a few counts of this clone. J is TRBJ1-4 and V is TRBV4-3; D gene unclear. Per the germline V gene, CDR1 is LGHNA and CDR2 is YSLEER. The CDR3 has 17 amino acids. Trimming cost V 0 bases and J 5 bases, with 16 bases left between them. The CDR3 protein is CASSQDTAIGENEKLFF. The CDR3 DNA reads as TGCGCCAGCAGCCAAGATACAGCGATCGGGGAAAATGAAAAACTGTTTTTT.

This sequence joins TRBV7-9 and TRBJ2-1; TRBD1 agrees at 8 bases. This CDR3 contains 14 residues. V lost 5 bases, J lost 6 bases, and 6 bases stayed unmatched. From germline, CDR1 is SEHNR and CDR2 FQNEAQ (reference sequence). CDR3 amino acids: CASSPDRVVNEQFF. CDR3 DNA sequence: TGTGCCAGCAGCCCGGACAGGGTCGTCAATGAGCAGTTCTTC.

This chain uses TRBV6-1 with TRBJ2-1; TRBD2 matches at 11 bases. The CDR3 runs 21 residues. Germline trimming cut 1 base from V and 4 bases from J; bases unmatched to any gene: 18. The germline V gene encodes CDR1 MNHNS and CDR2 SASEGT. CDR3 DNA: TGTGCCAGCAGTGAAGAGGGATTAGCGGGAGGGCCTAGCGTACTATACAATGAGCAGTTCTTC. It encodes CASSEEGLAGGPSVLYNEQFF.

Note on this clone: Other DNA sequences in this sample translate to the same CDR3. The chain links TRBV6-6 to TRBJ2-7; the match to TRBD1 covers 10 bases. The J segment lost 5 bases and the V segment lost 5 bases, leaving 9 bases of the junction unmatched. In germline, CDR1 is MNHNY, CDR2 SVGAGI (reference sequence). The CDR3 sequence is 15 residues long. CDR3 loop: CASSHLRDRGHEQYF. The CDR3 coding sequence is TGTGCCAGCAGTCATCTGAGGGACAGGGGTCACGAGCAGTACTTC.

V is TRBV28 and J is TRBJ2-7; TRBD2 matches 7 bases. V dropped 2 bases and J dropped 2; count of bases not matched to a gene: 6. The CDR3 spans 15 residues. Germline loops: CDR1 MDHEN, CDR2 SYDVKM. CDR3 coding DNA: TGTGCCAGCAGTTTAAGGTTGGCGGGAGCCTACGAGCAGTACTTC. Translated: CASSLRLAGAYEQYF.

The sample holds a few counts of this clone. This chain uses TRBV6-5 with TRBJ2-3; a weak D match, TRBD1 (6 bases). Germline CDR1 reads MNHEY; CDR2 reads SVGAGI. Deletions cut 3 bases from V and 6 bases from J, with 16 bases between. CDR3 length equals 15 residues. This chain's CDR3 is CASSYQPKQGDTQYF. CDR3 DNA: TGTGCCAGCAGTTATCAGCCCAAACAGGGCGATACGCAGTATTTT.

This clone appeared once. This chain connects TRBV7-7 to TRBJ1-6; D gene uncertain. Trimming removed 1 base at V and 5 bases at J, with 12 bases between. Germline-derived CDR1 and CDR2 are SSHAT and FNYEAQ (reference sequence). CDR3 length equals 16 residues. CDR3 in amino acids: CASSLEGGKNNSPLHF. CDR3 coding DNA: TGTGCCAGCAGCTTAGAGGGAGGAAAAAATAATTCACCCCTCCACTTT.

This sequence joins TRBV5-1 and TRBJ2-5, with D possibly matching TRBD1 (5 bases). TRBJ2-7 explains the end of the DNA better; the J call may be wrong. This CDR3 has 16 amino acids. Germline-derived CDR1 and CDR2 are SGHRS and YFSETQ. The CDR3 nucleotides read TGCGCCAGCAGCTTGGGGGGTGCGGACAACTCCTACGAGCAGTACTTC. Its translation is CASSLGGADNSYEQYF.